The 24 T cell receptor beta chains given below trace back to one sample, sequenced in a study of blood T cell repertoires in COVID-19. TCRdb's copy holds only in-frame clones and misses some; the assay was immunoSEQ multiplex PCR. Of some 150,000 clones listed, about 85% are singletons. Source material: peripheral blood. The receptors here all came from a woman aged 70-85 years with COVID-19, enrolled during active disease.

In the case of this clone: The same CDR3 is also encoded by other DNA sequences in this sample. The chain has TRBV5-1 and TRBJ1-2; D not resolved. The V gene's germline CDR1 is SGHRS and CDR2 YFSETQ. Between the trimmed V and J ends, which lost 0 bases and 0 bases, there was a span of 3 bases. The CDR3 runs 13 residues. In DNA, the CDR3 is TGCGCCAGCAGCTTGGGCGCTAACTATGGCTACACCTTC. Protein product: CASSLGANYGYTF.

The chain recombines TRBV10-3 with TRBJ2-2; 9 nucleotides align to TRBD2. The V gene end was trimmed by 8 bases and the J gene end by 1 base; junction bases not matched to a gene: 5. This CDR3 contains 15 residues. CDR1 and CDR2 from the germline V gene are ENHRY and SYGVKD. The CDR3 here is CAIGRTSVNTGELFF. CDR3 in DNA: TGTGCCATCGGCAGGACTAGCGTGAACACCGGGGAGCTGTTTTTT.

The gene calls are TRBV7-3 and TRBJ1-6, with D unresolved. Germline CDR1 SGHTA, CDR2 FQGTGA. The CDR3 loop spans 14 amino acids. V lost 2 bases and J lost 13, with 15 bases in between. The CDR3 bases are TGTGCCAGCAGCTTATCAGAGGTTCAGACCCCCCTCCACTTT. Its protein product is CASSLSEVQTPLHF.

The CDR3 region is CASSLGRDTDTQYF. The CDR3 coding sequence is TGTGCCAGCAGCTTAGGAAGAGACACAGATACGCAGTATTTT. V and J are TRBV11-2 and TRBJ2-3; D gene uncertain. V was clipped by 1 base and J by 2 bases, with 7 bases between them. The V gene's germline CDR1 is SGHAT and CDR2 FQNNGV. The CDR3 extends over 14 amino acids.

The CDR3 nucleotides are TGCAGCGTTAAAACCGGGACAGGGTCTATGGTGGCTTTCTTT. It codes for CSVKTGTGSMVAFF. This chain uses TRBV29-1 with TRBJ1-1; 9 nucleotides align to TRBD1. V was pared by 5 bases and J by 11 bases, with 15 bases of the junction left unmatched. From germline, CDR1 is SQVTM and CDR2 ANQGSEA. The length of the CDR3 is 14 residues. The full variable domain, its missing parts supplied by reference TRBV29-1 and TRBJ1-1, is SAVISQKPSRDICQRGTSLTIQCQVDSQVTMMFWYRQQPGQSLTLIATANQGSEATYESGFVIDKFPISRPNLTFSTLTVSNMSPEDSSIYLCSVKTGTGSMVAFFGQGTRLTVV.

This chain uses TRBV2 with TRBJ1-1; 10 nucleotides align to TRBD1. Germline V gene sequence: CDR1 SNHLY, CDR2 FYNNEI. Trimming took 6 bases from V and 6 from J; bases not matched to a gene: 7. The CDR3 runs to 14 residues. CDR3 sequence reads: CASRRDRGPSEAFF. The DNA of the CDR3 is TGTGCCAGCAGACGGGACAGGGGCCCCTCTGAAGCTTTCTTT.

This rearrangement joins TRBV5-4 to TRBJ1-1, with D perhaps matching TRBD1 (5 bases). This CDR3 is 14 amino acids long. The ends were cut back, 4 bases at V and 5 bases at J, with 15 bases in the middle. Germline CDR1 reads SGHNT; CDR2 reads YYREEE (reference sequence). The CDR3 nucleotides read TGTGCCAGCAGCCCACCGCAGGGTTCGACTGAAGCTTTCTTT. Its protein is CASSPPQGSTEAFF.

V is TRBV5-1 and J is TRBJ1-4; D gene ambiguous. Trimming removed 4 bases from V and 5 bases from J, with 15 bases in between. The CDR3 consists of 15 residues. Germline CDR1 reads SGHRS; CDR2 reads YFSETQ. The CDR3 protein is CASSPARAMNEKLFF. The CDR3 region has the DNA TGCGCCAGCAGCCCGGCCCGAGCGATGAATGAAAAACTGTTTTTT.

The CDR3 coding sequence is TGTGCCAGCAGCCCTACCGGGACAGGGCCTTCACCCCTCCACTTT. Translated, it gives CASSPTGTGPSPLHF. The J gene is TRBJ1-6, the V gene TRBV3-1 (or the pseudogene TRBV3-2), with 9 bases matching TRBD1. The CDR3 spans 15 residues. With V trimmed by 4 bases and J by 9 bases, 7 bases remained unmatched. The germline CDR1 and CDR2 sequences are LGHDT and YNNKEL (reference sequence).

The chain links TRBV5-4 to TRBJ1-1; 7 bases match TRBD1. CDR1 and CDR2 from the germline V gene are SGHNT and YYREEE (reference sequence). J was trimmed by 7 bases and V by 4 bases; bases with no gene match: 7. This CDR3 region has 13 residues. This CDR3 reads CASSKQGTYEAFF. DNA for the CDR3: TGTGCCAGCAGCAAACAGGGGACCTATGAAGCTTTCTTT.

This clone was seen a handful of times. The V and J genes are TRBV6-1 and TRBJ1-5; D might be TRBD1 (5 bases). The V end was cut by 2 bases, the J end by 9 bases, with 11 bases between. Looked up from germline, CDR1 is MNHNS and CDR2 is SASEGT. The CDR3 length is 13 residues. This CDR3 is CASSEPPGRPQHF. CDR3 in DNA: TGTGCCAGCAGTGAACCCCCAGGGCGGCCCCAGCATTTT.

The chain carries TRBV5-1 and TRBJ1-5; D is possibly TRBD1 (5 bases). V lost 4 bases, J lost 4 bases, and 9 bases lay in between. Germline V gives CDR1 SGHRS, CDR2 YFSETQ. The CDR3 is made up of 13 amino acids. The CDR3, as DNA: TGCGCCAGCAGCATAGGGGCGAATCAGCCCCAGCATTTT. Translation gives CASSIGANQPQHF.

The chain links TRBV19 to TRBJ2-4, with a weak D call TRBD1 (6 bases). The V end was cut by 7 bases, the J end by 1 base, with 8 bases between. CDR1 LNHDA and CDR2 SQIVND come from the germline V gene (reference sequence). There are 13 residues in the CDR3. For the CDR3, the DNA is TGTGCCAGTAACCAGGGGGCCAAAAACATTCAGTACTTC. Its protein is CASNQGAKNIQYF.

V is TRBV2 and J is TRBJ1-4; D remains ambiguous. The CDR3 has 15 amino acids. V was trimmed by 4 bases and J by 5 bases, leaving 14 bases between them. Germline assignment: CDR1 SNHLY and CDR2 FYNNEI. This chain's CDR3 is CASSADKAVNEKLFF. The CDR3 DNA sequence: TGTGCCAGCAGTGCAGACAAGGCTGTGAATGAAAAACTGTTTTTT.

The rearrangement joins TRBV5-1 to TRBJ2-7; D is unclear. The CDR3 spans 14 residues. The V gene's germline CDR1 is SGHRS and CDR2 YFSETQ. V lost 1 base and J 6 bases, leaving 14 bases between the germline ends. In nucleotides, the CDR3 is TGCGCCAGCAGCTTGTCCCTCGAGGCAGCCGAGCAGTACTTC. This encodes CASSLSLEAAEQYF.

DNA of the CDR3: TGTGCCAGCAGCGTAGGATGGGGCGTCCCCACCGGGGAGCTGTTTTTT. Residues: CASSVGWGVPTGELFF. The V call is TRBV9, the J call TRBJ2-2; maybe TRBD1 (5 bases). The CDR3 is made up of 16 amino acids. Trimming pared 0 bases from V and 4 bases from J, leaving 13 bases between. The germline V gene encodes CDR1 SGDLS and CDR2 YYNGEE.

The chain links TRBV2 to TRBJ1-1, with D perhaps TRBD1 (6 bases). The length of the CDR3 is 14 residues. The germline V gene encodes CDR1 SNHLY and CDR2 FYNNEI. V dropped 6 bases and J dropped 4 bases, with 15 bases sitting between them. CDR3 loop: CASRIPQGPTEAFF. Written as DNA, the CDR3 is TGTGCCAGCAGAATTCCACAGGGTCCCACTGAAGCTTTCTTT. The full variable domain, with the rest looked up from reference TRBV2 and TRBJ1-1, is EPEVTQTPSHQVTQMGQEVILRCVPISNHLYFYWYRQILGQKVEFLVSFYNNEISEKSEIFDDQFSVERPDGSNFTLKIRSTKLEDSAMYFCASRIPQGPTEAFFGQGTRLTVV.

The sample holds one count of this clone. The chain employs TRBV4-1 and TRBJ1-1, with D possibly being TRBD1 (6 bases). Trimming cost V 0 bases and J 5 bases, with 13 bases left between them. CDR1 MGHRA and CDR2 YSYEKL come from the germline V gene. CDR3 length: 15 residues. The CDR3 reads CASSQDIGQLTEAFF. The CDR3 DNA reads TGCGCCAGCAGCCAAGATATCGGACAGCTGACTGAAGCTTTCTTT.

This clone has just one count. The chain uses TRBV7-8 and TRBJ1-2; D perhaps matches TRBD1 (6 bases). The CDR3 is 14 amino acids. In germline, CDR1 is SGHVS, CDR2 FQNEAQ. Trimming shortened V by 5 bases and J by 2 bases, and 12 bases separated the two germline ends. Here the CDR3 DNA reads TGTGCCAGCAGCCTAGGACAGCTGAACTATGGCTACACCTTC. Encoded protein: CASSLGQLNYGYTF.

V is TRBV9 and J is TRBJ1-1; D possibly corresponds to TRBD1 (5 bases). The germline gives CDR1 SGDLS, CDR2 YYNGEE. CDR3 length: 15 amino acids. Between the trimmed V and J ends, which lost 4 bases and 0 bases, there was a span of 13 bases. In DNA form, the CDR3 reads TGTGCCAGCAGCCCCAGGGCAGGGTTGAACACTGAAGCTTTCTTT. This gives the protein CASSPRAGLNTEAFF.

CDR3 sequence: CASSVGTGQGEQYF. The CDR3 nucleotides are TGTGCCAGCAGTGTGGGGACAGGGCAAGGCGAGCAGTACTTC. The V gene is TRBV2, the J gene TRBJ2-7; 9 nucleotides align to TRBD1. The CDR3 consists of 14 residues. The germline gives CDR1 SNHLY, CDR2 FYNNEI. Trimming took 4 bases from V and 6 from J; bases not matched to a gene: 7.

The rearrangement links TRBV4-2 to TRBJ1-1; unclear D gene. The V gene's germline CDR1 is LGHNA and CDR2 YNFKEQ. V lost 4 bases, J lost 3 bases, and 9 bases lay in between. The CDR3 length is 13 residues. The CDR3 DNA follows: TGTGCCAGCAGCCTACGGGAAGACACTGAAGCTTTCTTT. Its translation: CASSLREDTEAFF.

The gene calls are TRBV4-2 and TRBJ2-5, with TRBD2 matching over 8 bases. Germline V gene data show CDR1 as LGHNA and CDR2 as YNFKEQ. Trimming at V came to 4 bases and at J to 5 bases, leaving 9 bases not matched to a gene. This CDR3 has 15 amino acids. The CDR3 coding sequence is TGTGCCAGCAGCCGGACGCGGGGGGCCGGGGAGACCCAGTACTTC. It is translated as CASSRTRGAGETQYF.

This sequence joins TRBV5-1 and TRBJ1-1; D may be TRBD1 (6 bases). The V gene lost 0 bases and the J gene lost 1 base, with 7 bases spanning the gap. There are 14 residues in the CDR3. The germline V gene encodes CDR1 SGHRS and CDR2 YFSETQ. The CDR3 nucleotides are TGCGCCAGCAGCTTGGCAGGGGCGAACACTGAAGCTTTCTTT. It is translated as CASSLAGANTEAFF.